The sequence of this T cell receptor (beta chain) was determined in a study of PD-L1 blockade in urothelial cancer. Study as a whole: The analyses of blood took place 3 weeks (second dose) and 6 weeks after treatment start. Median blood clonality was roughly 0.088, with about 81,000 unique TCRs. Regarding the study as a whole: By 3 weeks, tumor-associated blood clones had expanded more in durable-benefit patients.

Synthetic spike-ins, TCR analog templates, were added into each PCR. The table came from immunoSEQ multiplex PCR; TCRdb's copy has only in-frame clones and leaves some out. The sample has approximately 14,000 clones; 88% are singletons. Concerning this clone: Its antigen is currently unknown.

The junction had 15 bases not matched to a gene; V was cut back by 1 base and J by 7 bases. Germline CDR1 MGHRA, CDR2 YSYEKL. There are 18 residues in the CDR3. The starting material was PBMCs, obtained around atezolizumab (anti-PD-L1) treatment. The sequence was collected from a man aged 65 to 79 with urothelial cancer. V and J are TRBV4-1 and TRBJ2-1; 8 nucleotides align to TRBD2. CDR3 nucleotide sequence: TGCGCCAGCAGCCAAGTTTTGATTCGGACTAGCCCTGGTAATGAGCAGTTCTTC. Residues: CASSQVLIRTSPGNEQFF.